Listed below are T cell receptor beta chains from one sample, sequenced in a study of T cell changes during pregnancy in multiple sclerosis. Measured with immunoSEQ multiplex PCR; TCRdb has only the in-frame clones, and not every one. The sample yields 70,000 to 80,000 clones, approximately 90% seen once. The source was peripheral blood, collected before pregnancy. These receptors originate from a female donor with multiple sclerosis, enrolled in a pregnancy study. Each CDR3 is given with its conserved first and last residue. D genes are given only for firm matches. A clone size is listed for some rows: how often the clone was seen (once, few, many), or a class if it is expanded.

v_gene,abundance,j_gene,d_gene,CDR3aa,CDR3nt
TRBV4-3,-,TRBJ1-2,-,CASSQDRGGLLGGYTF,TGCGCCAGCAGCCAAGATAGGGGGGGACTGCTCGGTGGCTACACCTTC
TRBV4-2,-,TRBJ2-1,TRBD2,CASSLYLGGSDNEQFF,TGTGCCAGCAGCCTCTACCTGGGAGGGAGTGACAATGAGCAGTTCTTC
TRBV7-6,-,TRBJ1-1,-,CASSLNKGATEAFF,TGTGCCAGCAGCTTAAATAAGGGAGCCACTGAAGCTTTCTTT
TRBV19,once,TRBJ1-6,-,CASSREGNSPLHF,TGTGCCAGTAGCCGGGAAGGGAATTCACCCCTCCACTTT
TRBV14,-,TRBJ2-6,-,CASSQDPGFSSGANVLTF,TGTGCCAGCAGCCAAGACCCAGGTTTTTCCTCTGGGGCCAACGTCCTGACTTTC
TRBV11-2,once,TRBJ2-7,TRBD2,CASSLLAGATYEQYF,TGTGCCAGCAGCTTACTAGCGGGAGCGACCTACGAGCAGTACTTC
TRBV6-1,-,TRBJ2-7,-,CASSVGRGRGYEQYF,TGTGCCAGCAGTGTGGGTCGTGGAAGGGGCTACGAGCAGTACTTC
TRBV6-1,-,TRBJ2-6,-,CASSERVSGANVLTF,TGTGCCAGCAGTGAACGGGTTTCTGGGGCCAACGTCCTGACTTTC
TRBV29-1,-,TRBJ1-2,-,CSVDMGAPNGYTF,TGCAGCGTTGATATGGGGGCGCCTAATGGCTACACCTTC
TRBV6-5,-,TRBJ2-7,TRBD2,CASSYTGTNPYEQYF,TGTGCCAGCAGTTACACCGGGACTAACCCCTACGAGCAGTACTTC
TRBV7-2,-,TRBJ1-6,TRBD1,CASSTQGQGAGSPLHF,TGTGCCAGCAGCACACAGGGACAGGGGGCTGGTTCACCCCTCCACTTT
TRBV9,-,TRBJ1-1,-,CASSNGGATEAFF,TGTGCCAGCAGCAACGGAGGTGCCACTGAAGCTTTCTTT
TRBV5-8,-,TRBJ2-7,TRBD1,CASSLDGQGLSYEQYF,TGTGCCAGCAGCTTAGATGGACAGGGGCTTAGCTACGAGCAGTACTTC
TRBV5-6,-,TRBJ1-5,-,CASNLLQGGGDQPQHF,TGTGCCAGCAATCTATTACAGGGAGGGGGGGACCAGCCCCAGCATTTT
TRBV19,-,TRBJ2-3,-,CASSWSPPRADTQYF,TGTGCCAGTAGTTGGAGTCCCCCCCGAGCAGATACGCAGTATTTT
TRBV18,-,TRBJ1-4,-,CASSPGQSSEKLFF,TGTGCCAGCTCACCGGGGCAGTCTTCAGAGAAACTGTTTTTT
TRBV13,-,TRBJ1-1,-,CASSLSGLNTEAFF,TGTGCCAGCAGCTTGTCTGGGCTTAACACTGAAGCTTTCTTT
TRBV2,-,TRBJ2-5,-,CASSDRGGIAETQYF,TGTGCCAGCAGTGACAGGGGAGGGATCGCGGAGACCCAGTACTTC
TRBV7-2,-,TRBJ1-2,TRBD1,CASNLGDSLYGYTF,TGTGCCAGCAACCTCGGGGACAGCCTCTATGGCTACACCTTC
TRBV6-5,-,TRBJ2-6,-,CASSYTRDSGANVLTF,TGTGCCAGCAGTTACACCAGGGACTCTGGGGCCAACGTCCTGACTTTC
TRBV6-5,-,TRBJ1-5,-,CASSLGVRQPQHF,TGTGCCAGCAGTTTAGGGGTGAGGCAGCCCCAGCATTTT
TRBV6-5,-,TRBJ1-2,TRBD1,CASNRVTGGHGYTF,TGTGCCAGCAACCGGGTGACAGGGGGCCATGGCTACACCTTC
TRBV7-2,-,TRBJ1-1,TRBD1,CASSETGVWGTEAFF,TGTGCCAGCAGCGAGACAGGGGTTTGGGGAACTGAAGCTTTCTTT
TRBV28,-,TRBJ1-3,-,CASGGAHSIGNTIYF,TGTGCCTCCGGGGGGGCGCATTCAATTGGAAACACCATATATTTT
TRBV19,once,TRBJ2-1,TRBD1,CASGWTGYNEQFF,TGTGCCAGTGGTTGGACAGGGTACAATGAGCAGTTCTTC
TRBV30,once,TRBJ1-1,-,CAWSDTGYRTEAFF,TGTGCCTGGAGCGATACAGGGTATCGGACTGAAGCTTTCTTT
TRBV7-9,-,TRBJ2-1,-,CASAPPGRVYNEQFF,TGTGCCAGCGCGCCCCCGGGGAGAGTGTACAATGAGCAGTTCTTC